Below are 23 T cell receptor beta chains sequenced from a single sample in a study of PD-1 blockade in classical Hodgkin lymphoma. Here immunoSEQ multiplex PCR was the method, and the copy in TCRdb shows in-frame clones only, minus some. This sample yields 98,000 or so clones, of which 89% are seen a single time; about 20% belongs to the top ten. Exposure to brentuximab vedotin varied, and each patient had relapsed following autologous stem cell transplantation. The sequenced sample was peripheral blood mononuclear cells (PBMCs), obtained before the second cycle of nivolumab. The receptors derive from a human donor with classical Hodgkin lymphoma.

The rearrangement uses TRBV10-2 and TRBJ1-1; D remains unclear. The CDR3 length is 14 residues. Trimming cost V 3 bases and J 1 base, with 9 bases left between them. CDR1 and CDR2 (germline): WSHSY, SAAADI. Here the CDR3 DNA reads TGCGCCAGCAGTGAATTAGGCCCGAACACTGAAGCTTTCTTT. Amino acids: CASSELGPNTEAFF.

CDR3 nucleotide sequence: TGTGCCAGTGGGTCGGGACAGGGCTCTGGGGCCAACGTCCTGACTTTC. The encoded protein is CASGSGQGSGANVLTF. The V call is TRBV2, the J call TRBJ2-6; 9 nucleotides match TRBD1. Unmatched junction bases numbered 6, after V lost 9 bases and J lost 0 bases. Germline values: CDR1 SNHLY, CDR2 FYNNEI. CDR3 size: 16 residues.

V gene TRBV4-2 combines with J gene TRBJ2-2; D is possibly TRBD2 (6 bases). CDR3 size: 18 residues. V was pared by 1 base and J by 3 bases, with 18 bases between. Per the germline V gene, CDR1 is LGHNA and CDR2 is YNFKEQ. CDR3 sequence (DNA): TGTGCCAGCAGCCAAGCGTCTGATAAGCGGGCCCACACCGGGGAGCTGTTTTTT. It is translated as CASSQASDKRAHTGELFF.

The chain links TRBV4-1 to TRBJ2-1, with 11 bases that match TRBD1. This CDR3 is built from 17 residues. CDR1 and CDR2 from the germline V gene are MGHRA and YSYEKL. V trimming: 4 bases; J trimming: 4 bases; junction bases outside the gene matches: 9. The CDR3: CASSRGGGQGAYNEQFF. The CDR3 DNA reads TGCGCCAGCAGCCGCGGTGGAGGACAGGGGGCATACAATGAGCAGTTCTTC.

In its sample, this clone was seen once. The genes are TRBV7-2 and TRBJ1-1; D is ambiguous. CDR1 and CDR2 (germline): SGHTA, FQGNSA. This CDR3 is built from 14 residues. Trimming cost V 6 bases and J 1 base, with 12 bases left between them. CDR3 nucleotide sequence: TGTGCCAGCAGTCCCCGGCCGGGGAACACTGAAGCTTTCTTT. It yields the protein CASSPRPGNTEAFF.

The chain combines TRBV30 with TRBJ2-7; D is ambiguous. Germline V gene lookup returns CDR1 GTSNPN and CDR2 SVGIG (reference sequence). Deletions cut 0 bases from V and 1 base from J, with 7 bases between. The CDR3 loop spans 13 amino acids. CDR3 amino acids: CAWSVATSYEQYF. The CDR3 nucleotides are TGTGCCTGGAGTGTGGCCACTTCCTACGAGCAGTACTTC. Combining the CDR3 with reference TRBV30 and TRBJ2-7 gives the whole variable domain SQTIHQWPATLVQPVGSPLSLECTVEGTSNPNLYWYRQAAGRGLQLLFYSVGIGQISSEVPQNLSASRPQDRQFILSSKKLLLSDSGFYLCAWSVATSYEQYFGPGTRLTVT.

This clone was seen only a few times. CDR3 protein: CASSRDGTYNEQFF. CDR3 bases: TGCGCCAGCAGCCGGGACGGGACCTACAATGAGCAGTTCTTC. This chain connects TRBV10-1 to TRBJ2-1, with D possibly called TRBD1 or TRBD2 (5 bases each). Germline values: CDR1 WNHNN, CDR2 SYGVQD (reference sequence). This CDR3 comprises 14 residues. The V and J ends lost 6 bases and 2 bases respectively, with 11 bases between them.

V gene TRBV4-1 combines with J gene TRBJ1-5; 10 bases map to TRBD1. The CDR3 length is 15 residues. In germline, CDR1 is MGHRA, CDR2 YSYEKL. V lost 4 bases to trimming and J lost 2 bases; unmatched junction nucleotides: 2. The CDR3 here is CASSPGTGGNQPQHF. CDR3 in DNA: TGCGCCAGCAGCCCGGGGACAGGGGGCAATCAGCCCCAGCATTTT.

The chain carries TRBV30 and TRBJ2-7; 9 nucleotides agree with TRBD1. J gave up 6 bases and V 4 bases, and 10 bases lay outside the gene matches. Germline V gene data show CDR1 as GTSNPN and CDR2 as SVGIG (reference sequence). This CDR3 comprises 14 residues. This CDR3 is CAWNPGTGIAEQYF. The CDR3 bases are TGTGCCTGGAACCCCGGGACAGGGATCGCCGAGCAGTACTTC. Drawing the rest from reference TRBV30 and TRBJ2-7, the complete variable domain is SQTIHQWPATLVQPVGSPLSLECTVEGTSNPNLYWYRQAAGRGLQLLFYSVGIGQISSEVPQNLSASRPQDRQFILSSKKLLLSDSGFYLCAWNPGTGIAEQYFGPGTRLTVT.

The CDR3 is CASSPGTGYEKLFF. The CDR3 coding sequence is TGTGCCAGCAGCCCCGGGACAGGGTATGAAAAACTGTTTTTT. The chain joins TRBV6-5 to TRBJ1-4, with 9 positions matching TRBD1. The germline CDR1 and CDR2 sequences are MNHEY and SVGAGI. The V gene end was trimmed by 6 bases and the J gene end by 6 bases; junction bases not matched to a gene: 5. This CDR3 spans 14 amino acids.

The gene calls are TRBV2 and TRBJ2-1; 7 positions agree with TRBD2. The CDR3 loop spans 13 amino acids. The trim removed 5 bases at V and 7 bases at J, leaving 5 bases unmatched. CDR1 is SNHLY, CDR2 FYNNEI, per germline. The DNA for the CDR3 is TGTGCCAGCAGTCAGAATAGCGGGAATGAGCAGTTCTTC. Amino acid sequence: CASSQNSGNEQFF.

CDR3 bases: TGTGCCAGCAGCCTGCGGGCTAACTATGGCTACACCTTC. Protein: CASSLRANYGYTF. V and J are TRBV7-4 and TRBJ1-2, with D uncertain. Trimming left V 5 bases short and J 0 bases short, with 7 bases between. Germline V lookup: CDR1 SGHVT, CDR2 SQSDAQ. The CDR3 is made up of 13 amino acids.

This clone was picked up one time. This rearrangement joins TRBV5-1 to TRBJ2-1, with D perhaps matching TRBD2 (6 bases). This CDR3 is built from 14 residues. Germline CDR1 and CDR2: SGHRS and YFSETQ. Trimming removed 4 bases at V and 8 bases at J, with 16 bases between. CDR3 loop: CASSTTGLTHEQFF. DNA of the CDR3: TGCGCCAGCAGCACTACAGGACTAACCCATGAGCAGTTCTTC.

This rearrangement joins TRBV2 to TRBJ1-1, with 9 bases fitting TRBD1. Germline loops: CDR1 SNHLY, CDR2 FYNNEI. Germline trimming cut 6 bases from V and 1 base from J; bases unmatched to any gene: 9. This CDR3 has 16 amino acids. The chain's CDR3 is CASSVEGDRANTEAFF. CDR3 in DNA: TGTGCCAGCAGCGTTGAAGGGGACAGGGCGAACACTGAAGCTTTCTTT.

The chain is built from TRBV7-2 and TRBJ2-4; no clear D gene. This CDR3 comprises 15 residues. Trimming removed 1 base from V and 0 bases from J, with 7 bases in between. Germline-derived CDR1 and CDR2 are SGHTA and FQGNSA. The CDR3 DNA follows: TGTGCCAGCAGCTTAGATGTGACAGCCAAAAACATTCAGTACTTC. Translated, it gives CASSLDVTAKNIQYF.

The chain is built from TRBV7-6 and TRBJ1-5; D remains unclear. The germline CDR1 and CDR2 sequences are SGHVS and FNYEAQ. Trimming took off 5 bases at V and 1 base at J, with 12 bases between the two ends. CDR3 length: 15 residues. The CDR3 DNA sequence: TGTGCCAGCAGCCCCGCGGGGTACAGCAATCAGCCCCAGCATTTT. Residues: CASSPAGYSNQPQHF.

V and J are TRBV28 and TRBJ1-5; no reliable D call. V gave up 3 bases and J gave up 9 bases, with 12 bases separating them. The CDR3 sequence is 13 residues long. Germline V gene data show CDR1 as MDHEN and CDR2 as SYDVKM. CDR3 sequence (DNA): TGTGCCAGCAGTTTTCCCCGACCCAGGCCCCAGCATTTT. This sequence encodes CASSFPRPRPQHF.

The CDR3 region is CASSRGLAGGGETQYF. The DNA of the CDR3 is TGTGCCAGCAGCAGGGGACTAGCGGGAGGAGGAGAGACCCAGTACTTC. This sequence joins TRBV9 and TRBJ2-5; 15 positions match TRBD2. This CDR3 spans 16 amino acids. V shed 4 bases and J 4 bases; nucleotides not matched to a gene: 5. CDR1 and CDR2 (germline): SGDLS, YYNGEE.

This chain uses TRBV7-2 with TRBJ1-5; 7 bases align to TRBD1. V gave up 5 bases and J gave up 0 bases; unmatched junction bases: 10. Germline V gene data show CDR1 as SGHTA and CDR2 as FQGNSA. The CDR3 totals 17 residues. The DNA for the CDR3 is TGTGCCAGCAGCCAGGGACAGTCTCTTTATAGCAATCAGCCCCAGCATTTT. Translation gives CASSQGQSLYSNQPQHF. The full variable domain, completed using reference TRBV7-2 and TRBJ1-5, is GAGVSQSPSNKVTEKGKDVELRCDPISGHTALYWYRQSLGQGLEFLIYFQGNSAPDKSGLPSDRFSAERTGGSVSTLTIQRTQQEDSAVYLCASSQGQSLYSNQPQHFGDGTRLSIL.

This sequence joins TRBV7-9 and TRBJ2-3; TRBD2 matches at 9 bases. The CDR3 is made up of 15 amino acids. Germline trimming cut 7 bases from V and 4 bases from J; bases unmatched to any gene: 9. CDR1 is SEHNR, CDR2 FQNEAQ, per germline (reference sequence). This CDR3 is CASTISGRGADTQYF. CDR3 DNA sequence: TGTGCCAGCACCATTAGCGGGAGAGGGGCAGATACGCAGTATTTT.

The J gene is TRBJ2-1, the V gene TRBV4-2; D call uncertain. Trimming shortened V by 1 base and J by 0 bases, and 10 bases separated the two germline ends. Germline V CDR1 and CDR2: LGHNA, YNFKEQ. The CDR3 sequence is 16 residues long. DNA for the CDR3: TGTGCCAGCAGCCAAGTAACCCGGAGCTCCTACAATGAGCAGTTCTTC. It yields the protein CASSQVTRSSYNEQFF.

This sequence joins TRBV6-5 and TRBJ1-5, with D perhaps TRBD1 (6 bases). From germline, CDR1 is MNHEY and CDR2 SVGAGI. The V end lost 2 bases, the J end lost 5 bases, and 10 bases lay between the germline ends. The CDR3 is 14 amino acids. The CDR3, as DNA: TGTGCCAGCAGTTACAGGCAGGGGCATCAGCCCCAGCATTTT. It yields the protein CASSYRQGHQPQHF.

Remarks on this clone: At one end the junction does not follow the germline gene, possibly because of a read error. The rearrangement links TRBV19 to TRBJ1-2, with D perhaps TRBD1 (5 bases). CDR1 LNHDA and CDR2 SQIVND come from the germline V gene (reference sequence). The CDR3 totals 12 residues. DNA of the CDR3: TGTGCCAGTAGTCAGGTGGGGGGACCTGCTTACTTC. Residues: CASSQVGGPAYF.